These 19 T cell receptor beta chains came from one sample sequenced in a study of vaccination and CD4 T cells after COVID-19. Cultured CD4+ T cells had their DNA profiled by the Oncomine TCR Beta short-read assay. TCRdb processed the PCR reads anew with MiXCR; each CDR3 protein has one entry. The sample lists about 26,000 distinct CDR3 sequences, less than 65% seen once, with roughly 5% in the top ten. These receptors lack a known antigen. The treatment was: approximately 10-day PBMC culture with coronavirus spike peptide pools or control peptides (ViraFEST assay). The specimen sequenced was CD4+ T cells from blood, cultured in vitro. The receptors were sampled from a human donor who had recovered from COVID-19.

The chain links TRBV10-2 to TRBJ1-5, with 7 bases that match TRBD1. J gave up 3 bases and V 8 bases, and 7 bases lay outside the gene matches. The CDR3 is made up of 14 amino acids. The germline V gene encodes CDR1 WSHSY and CDR2 SAAADI. CDR3 in DNA: TGCGCCAGCCAAACAGGGGAAAACAATCAGCCCCAGCATTTT. Encoded protein: CASQTGENNQPQHF.

This chain connects TRBV7-2 to TRBJ2-7; D unresolved. CDR3 length equals 15 residues. CDR1 SGHTA and CDR2 FQGNSA come from the germline V gene. The germline V and J ends were trimmed by 2 bases and 3 bases, with 14 bases remaining between them. CDR3 in amino acids: CASSLSLGVNYEQYF. The DNA for the CDR3 is TGTGCCAGCAGCTTATCTCTGGGTGTGAACTACGAGCAGTACTTC.

This rearrangement joins TRBV6-2 or TRBV6-3 to TRBJ1-2; 10 bases fit TRBD1. The germline V gene has CDR1 MNHEY and CDR2 SVGEGT. This CDR3 is 14 amino acids long. V shed 2 bases, J shed 6 bases, and the junction held 3 bases outside the gene matches. The CDR3 spells CASSYTTGGNGYTF. CDR3 sequence (DNA): TGTGCCAGCAGTTACACGACAGGGGGCAATGGCTACACCTTC.

The chain uses TRBV7-8 and TRBJ1-5; TRBD1 matches at 7 bases. The CDR3 runs to 14 residues. V shed 5 bases and J 4 bases; nucleotides not matched to a gene: 5. Germline values: CDR1 SGHVS, CDR2 FQNEAQ. The CDR3 loop is CASSPRQGNQPQHF. In DNA form, the CDR3 reads TGTGCCAGCAGCCCAAGACAGGGTAATCAGCCCCAGCATTTT.

This clonotype appeared a single time. The CDR3 spells CAISESEGRAEAFF. DNA of the CDR3: TGTGCCATCAGTGAGTCGGAGGGGAGGGCTGAAGCTTTCTTT. The chain couples TRBV10-3 to TRBJ1-1; tentatively, D is TRBD1 (5 bases). Germline assignment: CDR1 ENHRY and CDR2 SYGVKD. Trimming took 0 bases from V and 6 from J, leaving 11 bases between them. The CDR3 is made up of 14 amino acids.

V usage is TRBV6-5 and J usage is TRBJ1-1; no clear D gene. V lost 3 bases to trimming and J lost 3 bases, with 8 bases between them. The CDR3 length is 13 residues. Germline CDR1 MNHEY, CDR2 SVGAGI. CDR3 residues: CASSYSADTEAFF. CDR3 DNA sequence: TGTGCCAGCAGTTATTCGGCCGACACTGAAGCTTTCTTT.

The chain links TRBV6-2 or TRBV6-3 to TRBJ2-1; the match to TRBD2 covers 10 bases. Germline V gives CDR1 MNHEY, CDR2 SVGEGT. V lost 8 bases and J lost 7; bases outside the gene matches: 11. CDR3 length: 15 amino acids. The CDR3 reads CASDNGLAALNEQFF. The CDR3 region has the DNA TGTGCCAGCGACAACGGACTAGCGGCCCTAAATGAGCAGTTCTTC.

This clonotype was recorded once. This sequence joins TRBV10-3 and TRBJ1-6; D may be TRBD1 (5 bases). CDR3 length: 14 residues. Germline loops: CDR1 ENHRY, CDR2 SYGVKD. V lost 7 bases and J 4 bases, leaving 11 bases between the germline ends. The CDR3 DNA reads TGTGCCATCAAGAGGGGTGGGTATAATTCACCCCTCCACTTT. Translation gives CAIKRGGYNSPLHF.

This chain joins TRBV20-1 and TRBJ1-5, with 7 bases aligning to TRBD1. Germline-derived CDR1 and CDR2 are DFQATT and SNEGSKA (reference sequence). With 4 bases clipped from V and 7 bases from J, the junction kept 13 bases outside the gene matches. The CDR3 has 15 residues. DNA of the CDR3: TGCAGTGCTACAATACCGGACAGGAAAAACCAGCCCCAGCATTTT. Its protein product is CSATIPDRKNQPQHF.

This chain connects TRBV9 to TRBJ1-2; TRBD1 matches at 8 bases. The CDR3 loop spans 14 amino acids. The V gene's germline CDR1 is SGDLS and CDR2 YYNGEE. The J segment lost 2 bases and the V segment lost 3 bases, leaving 3 bases of the junction unmatched. CDR3 coding DNA: TGTGCCAGCAGCGGGACAGGGTGGAACTATGGCTACACCTTC. Its translation is CASSGTGWNYGYTF.

The chain has TRBV15 and TRBJ2-5; 7 bases are shared with TRBD1. Germline CDR1 and CDR2: LNHNV and YYDKDF (reference sequence). V lost 3 bases and J lost 3; bases outside the gene matches: 7. CDR3 length: 15 amino acids. CDR3 loop: CATSSYRGSEETQYF. CDR3 bases: TGTGCCACCAGCAGTTACAGGGGTTCGGAAGAGACCCAGTACTTC.

This chain uses TRBV7-2 with TRBJ2-3; D unresolved. The CDR3 totals 14 residues. The V gene lost 0 bases and the J gene lost 4 bases, with 8 bases spanning the gap. Germline V gene lookup returns CDR1 SGHTA and CDR2 FQGNSA. CDR3 sequence (DNA): TGTGCCAGCAGCTTAGCGATGGGCGCAGATACGCAGTATTTT. Translated: CASSLAMGADTQYF. Full variable domain (outside the CDR3, taken from reference TRBV7-2 and TRBJ2-3): GAGVSQSPSNKVTEKGKDVELRCDPISGHTALYWYRQSLGQGLEFLIYFQGNSAPDKSGLPSDRFSAERTGGSVSTLTIQRTQQEDSAVYLCASSLAMGADTQYFGPGTRLTVL.

This chain uses TRBV19 with TRBJ1-1; 8 nucleotides line up with TRBD1. This CDR3 spans 17 amino acids. Germline CDR1 is LNHDA and CDR2 is SQIVND (reference sequence). Trimming at V came to 1 base and at J to 4 bases, leaving 11 bases not matched to a gene. The CDR3 sequence: CASSIVSQGAIGTEAFF. The CDR3 nucleotides read TGTGCCAGTAGTATAGTCTCGCAGGGGGCGATAGGCACTGAAGCTTTCTTT. Using reference TRBV19 and TRBJ1-1 for the parts outside the CDR3, the full variable domain is DGGITQSPKYLFRKEGQNVTLSCEQNLNHDAMYWYRQDPGQGLRLIYYSQIVNDFQKGDIAEGYSVSREKKESFPLTVTSAQKNPTAFYLCASSIVSQGAIGTEAFFGQGTRLTVV.

The gene calls are TRBV27 and TRBJ1-2; D not resolved. CDR3 length: 14 residues. Looked up from germline, CDR1 is MNHEY and CDR2 is SMNVEV (reference sequence). V gave up 0 bases and J gave up 4 bases, with 9 bases separating them. The CDR3 protein is CASSLSESSYGYTF. The CDR3 nucleotides read TGTGCCAGCAGTTTATCGGAGTCGAGCTATGGCTACACCTTC.

This chain connects TRBV27 to TRBJ1-2; D perhaps matches TRBD1 (6 bases). V lost 4 bases to trimming and J lost 4 bases, with 7 bases between them. The CDR3 runs 12 residues. Germline values: CDR1 MNHEY, CDR2 SMNVEV (reference sequence). The CDR3 bases are TGTGCCAGCAGTTCACAGGGCTATGGCTACACCTTC. This gives the protein CASSSQGYGYTF.

This clonotype showed up just once. This sequence joins TRBV7-2 and TRBJ2-1; TRBD1 might be the D (6 bases). CDR1 and CDR2 from the germline V gene are SGHTA and FQGNSA. This CDR3 region has 12 residues. Trimming left V 1 base short and J 9 bases short, with 7 bases between. In nucleotides, the CDR3 is TGTGCCAGCAGCTTAGGGGGGCTTGAGCAGTTCTTC. Translation: CASSLGGLEQFF.

This chain links TRBV27 with TRBJ1-2; D call uncertain. CDR1 is MNHEY, CDR2 SMNVEV, per germline (reference sequence). CDR3 length: 13 residues. Trimming left V 5 bases short and J 3 bases short, with 10 bases between. This chain's CDR3 is CASSPQSYYGYTF. CDR3 coding DNA: TGTGCCAGCAGTCCACAGAGTTACTATGGCTACACCTTC.

The chain uses TRBV28 and TRBJ1-5; 7 bases match TRBD1. The CDR3 covers 17 residues. Germline assignment: CDR1 MDHEN and CDR2 SYDVKM. V dropped 3 bases and J dropped 0; count of bases not matched to a gene: 8. CDR3 in DNA: TGTGCCAGCAGTTTGGGAAGGAGGGGGCATAGCAATCAGCCCCAGCATTTT. Translation gives CASSLGRRGHSNQPQHF. The variable domain in full, with the rest retrieved from reference TRBV28 and TRBJ1-5, is DVKVTQSSRYLVKRTGEKVFLECVQDMDHENMFWYRQDPGLGLRLIYFSYDVKMKEKGDIPEGYSVSREKKERFSLILESASTNQTSMYLCASSLGRRGHSNQPQHFGDGTRLSIL.

As for this clonotype: This CDR3 is missing its conserved last phenylalanine or tryptophan, likely due to a read error. This chain connects TRBV20-1 to TRBJ1-1; no reliable D call. Trimming took off 4 bases at V and 1 base at J, with 4 bases between the two ends. Germline CDR1 is DFQATT and CDR2 is SNEGSKA (reference sequence). The CDR3 sequence is 11 residues long. Written as DNA, the CDR3 is TGCAGTGCTATTCAGAACACTGAAGCTTTCTCT. Encoded protein: CSAIQNTEAFS.